The next 25 T cell receptor beta chains were all read from a single sample in a study of chemoradiotherapy in HPV16-positive cancers. TCRdb's copy holds only in-frame clones and misses some; the assay was immunoSEQ multiplex PCR. Of some 13,000 clones in the sample, about 65% were seen once. Sampling was carried out from a patient who underwent chemoradiotherapy. The receptors originated from a human donor with HPV-associated anogenital cancer.

V gene TRBV6-5 combines with J gene TRBJ2-2; no reliable D call. CDR3 length equals 13 residues. Germline CDR1 and CDR2: MNHEY and SVGAGI. Trimming left V 3 bases short and J 5 bases short, with 7 bases between. DNA of the CDR3: TGTGCCAGCAGTTATATTAGAACCGGGGAGCTGTTTTTT. The encoded protein is CASSYIRTGELFF.

The CDR3 DNA follows: TGCGCCAGCAGCCAAGAAACAGGGGCTTACTATGGCTACACCTTC. As protein: CASSQETGAYYGYTF. V gene TRBV4-3 combines with J gene TRBJ1-2; 7 positions agree with TRBD1. This CDR3 is built from 15 residues. Per germline, CDR1 LGHNA and CDR2 YSLEER. After removal of 0 bases from V and 3 bases from J, the junction contained 4 bases not matched to a gene.

This rearrangement joins TRBV19 to TRBJ1-5; 9 positions agree with TRBD1. The V and J ends lost 7 bases and 6 bases, in that order; junction bases with no gene match: 7. This CDR3 comprises 14 residues. CDR1 and CDR2 from the germline V gene are LNHDA and SQIVND (reference sequence). The chain's CDR3 is CASTTGGVGQPQHF. For the CDR3, the DNA is TGTGCCAGTACGACAGGGGGAGTCGGTCAGCCCCAGCATTTT.

The gene calls are TRBV6-6 and TRBJ1-2; D perhaps matches TRBD1 (6 bases). Germline-derived CDR1 and CDR2 are MNHNY and SVGAGI (reference sequence). The V and J ends lost 6 bases and 4 bases respectively, with 9 bases between them. This CDR3 has 12 amino acids. CDR3 sequence: CASRGATYGYTF. CDR3 in DNA: TGTGCCAGCAGGGGGGCGACCTATGGCTACACCTTC.

The genes are TRBV6-5 and TRBJ2-5; 9 nucleotides line up with TRBD2. The length of the CDR3 is 14 residues. Germline V gene sequence: CDR1 MNHEY, CDR2 SVGAGI. Unmatched junction bases numbered 7, after V lost 6 bases and J lost 5 bases. The CDR3 region has the DNA TGTGCCAGCAGCCGCGGGGGGGTGCTGGAGACCCAGTACTTC. Translation gives CASSRGGVLETQYF.

The DNA for the CDR3 is TGTGCCAGCAGCGCCCTAGGGGCGGCACATGCAGATACGCAGTATTTT. Amino acid sequence: CASSALGAAHADTQYF. The rearrangement joins TRBV9 to TRBJ2-3; a weak D match, TRBD1 (5 bases). Trimming removed 3 bases at V and 4 bases at J, with 18 bases between. This CDR3 region has 16 residues. The germline gives CDR1 SGDLS, CDR2 YYNGEE.

This clone was detected only a few times. The CDR3 spells CASRDPRGNEKLFF. The CDR3 bases are TGTGCCAGCAGGGATCCGAGGGGGAATGAAAAACTGTTTTTT. The chain recombines TRBV25-1 with TRBJ1-4, with D possibly TRBD1 on 6 matching bases. Germline CDR1 reads MGHDK; CDR2 reads SYGVNS. The CDR3 is made up of 14 amino acids. Trimming stripped 6 bases from V and 5 bases from J, with 13 bases between.

The J gene is TRBJ2-4, the V gene TRBV27; D uncertain. V was clipped by 5 bases and J by 8 bases, with 16 bases between them. There are 14 residues in the CDR3. The V gene's germline CDR1 is MNHEY and CDR2 SMNVEV (reference sequence). CDR3 amino acids: CASSNTPTTDIQYF. The CDR3 nucleotides read TGTGCCAGCAGTAATACCCCAACGACGGACATTCAGTACTTC.

The genes are TRBV15 and TRBJ2-1; D gene ambiguous. Germline V lookup: CDR1 LNHNV, CDR2 YYDKDF (reference sequence). V was trimmed by 8 bases and J by 7 bases, leaving 18 bases between them. The CDR3 totals 14 residues. The CDR3: CATGISSRTNEQFF. CDR3 bases: TGTGCCACCGGAATTAGCAGTCGGACGAATGAGCAGTTCTTC.

In its sample, this clone was seen a few times. The chain carries TRBV28 and TRBJ2-7, with 7 bases matching TRBD1. Germline assignment: CDR1 MDHEN and CDR2 SYDVKM. J lost 4 bases, V lost 5 bases, and 8 bases had no gene match. The CDR3 totals 14 residues. The CDR3 DNA follows: TGTGCCAGCAGTCCTCCGGGACAGAAGTACGAGCAGTACTTC. Encoded protein: CASSPPGQKYEQYF.

The CDR3 region has the DNA TGTGCCAGCAGCCTAGACGGATATGGCTACACCTTC. Protein: CASSLDGYGYTF. The chain has TRBV7-9 and TRBJ1-2; D is uncertain. The V gene lost 5 bases and the J gene lost 5 bases, with 9 bases spanning the gap. The CDR3 runs to 12 residues. Germline-derived CDR1 and CDR2 are SEHNR and FQNEAQ (reference sequence).

This clone was picked up a small number of times. The chain couples TRBV16 to TRBJ1-5; D is perhaps TRBD1 (6 bases). CDR1 is KGHSY, CDR2 FQNENV, per germline. V was pared by 8 bases and J by 5 bases, with 10 bases between. The CDR3 covers 12 residues. Written as DNA, the CDR3 is TGTGCCAGCGGAGGGGGGTATCAGCCCCAGCATTTT. Translation gives CASGGGYQPQHF.

The CDR3 loop reads CASSSAGTGSYNEQFF. The CDR3 region has the DNA TGTGCCAGCAGCTCCGCCGGGACAGGGTCTTACAATGAGCAGTTCTTC. This rearrangement joins TRBV7-3 to TRBJ2-1; 9 bases are shared with TRBD1. Trimming removed 4 bases from V and 4 bases from J; junction bases left unmatched: 8. The CDR3 has 16 amino acids. Germline CDR1 is SGHTA and CDR2 is FQGTGA.

The chain is built from TRBV10-3 and TRBJ2-7; TRBD1 is a possible D gene (6 bases). Germline CDR1 and CDR2: ENHRY and SYGVKD. The length of the CDR3 is 13 residues. Trimming took 10 bases from V and 5 from J, leaving 18 bases between them. In DNA, the CDR3 is TGTGCCACCGTGGACAGCCTAAAGGACGAGCAGTACTTC. This encodes CATVDSLKDEQYF.

The chain employs TRBV5-1 and TRBJ2-3; TRBD2 matches 7 bases. Germline CDR1 SGHRS, CDR2 YFSETQ. Losses at the gene ends were 7 bases for V and 3 bases for J; bases not matched to a gene: 8. This CDR3 is built from 14 residues. The CDR3, as DNA: TGCGCCAGCGGAGCGGGACTCGGTACAGATACGCAGTATTTT. Translation gives CASGAGLGTDTQYF.

The rearrangement uses TRBV2 and TRBJ2-7; 7 bases match TRBD1. V dropped 7 bases and J dropped 4; count of bases not matched to a gene: 10. The CDR3 is made up of 14 amino acids. In germline, CDR1 is SNHLY, CDR2 FYNNEI. The CDR3 DNA reads TGTGCCAGCACCGCAGGGGACAGCCTTTACGAGCAGTACTTC. Its translation: CASTAGDSLYEQYF. Full variable domain (outside the CDR3, taken from reference TRBV2 and TRBJ2-7): EPEVTQTPSHQVTQMGQEVILRCVPISNHLYFYWYRQILGQKVEFLVSFYNNEISEKSEIFDDQFSVERPDGSNFTLKIRSTKLEDSAMYFCASTAGDSLYEQYFGPGTRLTVT.

The rearrangement uses TRBV4-1 and TRBJ2-3, with TRBD1 matching over 7 bases. CDR1 and CDR2 (germline): MGHRA, YSYEKL. J lost 7 bases, V lost 0 bases, and 4 bases had no gene match. CDR3 length: 14 residues. The CDR3, as DNA: TGCGCCAGCAGCCAAGAAGGGGGCCGATATACGCAGTATTTT. As protein: CASSQEGGRYTQYF.

CDR3 amino acids: CASSATWGGTEAFF. The CDR3 coding sequence is TGTGCCAGCAGTGCCACCTGGGGGGGCACTGAAGCTTTCTTT. The J gene is TRBJ1-1, the V gene TRBV6-4; D is possibly TRBD1 (5 bases). CDR3 length: 14 residues. CDR1 MRHNA and CDR2 SNTAGT come from the germline V gene. The V end lost 4 bases, the J end lost 4 bases, and 13 bases lay between the germline ends.

The chain has TRBV6-6 and TRBJ1-5; no clear D gene. Trimming left V 7 bases short and J 6 bases short, with 22 bases between. This CDR3 spans 16 amino acids. Germline V CDR1 and CDR2: MNHNY, SVGAGI (reference sequence). Written as DNA, the CDR3 is TGTGCCAGCAATAAATGGGCTGGTGGGGAAGGTCAGCCCCAGCATTTT. This sequence encodes CASNKWAGGEGQPQHF.

J is TRBJ2-7 and V is TRBV29-1; 7 nucleotides match TRBD1. The length of the CDR3 is 15 residues. With 6 bases clipped from V and 4 bases from J, the junction kept 15 bases outside the gene matches. The germline CDR1 and CDR2 sequences are SQVTM and ANQGSEA. The CDR3 DNA is TGCAGCGTCATCAGATGGGACAGCGGCTCTTACGAGCAGTACTTC. Protein product: CSVIRWDSGSYEQYF.

This chain links TRBV27 with TRBJ2-1; 9 bases map to TRBD2. The CDR3 totals 15 residues. The ends lost 5 bases at V and 7 bases at J; junction bases unmatched: 9. In germline, CDR1 is MNHEY, CDR2 SMNVEV (reference sequence). CDR3 nucleotide sequence: TGTGCCAGCAGTAGGTTAGCGGGAGCGGGAAATGAGCAGTTCTTC. Its translation is CASSRLAGAGNEQFF.

This chain connects TRBV7-8 to TRBJ2-7; 12 nucleotides line up with TRBD2. Germline V gene data show CDR1 as SGHVS and CDR2 as FQNEAQ. The CDR3 consists of 15 residues. J was trimmed by 2 bases and V by 5 bases; bases with no gene match: 4. The CDR3 is CASSPTSGRTYEQYF. In DNA form, the CDR3 reads TGTGCCAGCAGCCCCACTAGCGGGAGGACCTACGAGCAGTACTTC. Based on the CDR3 plus reference TRBV7-8 and TRBJ2-7, the full variable domain is GAGVSQSPRYKVAKRGQDVALRCDPISGHVSLFWYQQALGQGPEFLTYFQNEAQLDKSGLPSDRFFAERPEGSVSTLKIQRTQQEDSAVYLCASSPTSGRTYEQYFGPGTRLTVT.

V gene TRBV6-5 combines with J gene TRBJ1-1; D unresolved. The CDR3 loop spans 14 amino acids. The V end was cut by 8 bases, the J end by 6 bases, with 19 bases between. Germline CDR1 and CDR2: MNHEY and SVGAGI. CDR3 sequence reads: CASGMGSSGAEAFF. In DNA form, the CDR3 reads TGTGCCAGCGGAATGGGGTCAAGCGGCGCTGAAGCTTTCTTT.

The V call is TRBV28, the J call TRBJ2-3; 10 bases are a match to TRBD1. J was trimmed by 2 bases and V by 1 base; bases with no gene match: 12. Germline V lookup: CDR1 MDHEN, CDR2 SYDVKM. The CDR3 totals 19 residues. CDR3 sequence (DNA): TGTGCCAGCAGTTTATTCCGGGACAGGGGCGACCGGGACACAGATACGCAGTATTTT. Protein sequence: CASSLFRDRGDRDTDTQYF.

The chain carries TRBV7-8 and TRBJ2-1; D not resolved. V gave up 5 bases and J gave up 3 bases, with 20 bases separating them. The CDR3 contains 17 residues. Germline CDR1 and CDR2: SGHVS and FQNEAQ. CDR3 nucleotides: TGTGCCAGCAGCCCACTTCTTCGCCTTACTCGCTACAATGAGCAGTTCTTC. Protein product: CASSPLLRLTRYNEQFF.